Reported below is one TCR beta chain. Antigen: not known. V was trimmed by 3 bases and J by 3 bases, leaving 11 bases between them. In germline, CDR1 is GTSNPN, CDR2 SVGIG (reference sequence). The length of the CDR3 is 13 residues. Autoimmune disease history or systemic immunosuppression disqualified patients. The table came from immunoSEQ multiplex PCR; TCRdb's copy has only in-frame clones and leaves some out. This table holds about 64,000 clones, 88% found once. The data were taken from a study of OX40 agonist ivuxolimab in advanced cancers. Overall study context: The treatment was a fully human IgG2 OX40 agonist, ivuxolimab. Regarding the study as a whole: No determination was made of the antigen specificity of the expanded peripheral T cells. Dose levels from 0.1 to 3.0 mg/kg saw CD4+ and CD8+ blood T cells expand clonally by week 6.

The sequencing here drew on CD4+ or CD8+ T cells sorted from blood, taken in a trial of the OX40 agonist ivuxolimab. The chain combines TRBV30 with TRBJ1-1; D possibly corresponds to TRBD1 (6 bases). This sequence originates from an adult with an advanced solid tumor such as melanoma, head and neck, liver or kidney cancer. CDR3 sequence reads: CAWSGGAHTEAFF. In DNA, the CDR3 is TGTGCCTGGAGCGGGGGGGCTCACACTGAAGCTTTCTTT.